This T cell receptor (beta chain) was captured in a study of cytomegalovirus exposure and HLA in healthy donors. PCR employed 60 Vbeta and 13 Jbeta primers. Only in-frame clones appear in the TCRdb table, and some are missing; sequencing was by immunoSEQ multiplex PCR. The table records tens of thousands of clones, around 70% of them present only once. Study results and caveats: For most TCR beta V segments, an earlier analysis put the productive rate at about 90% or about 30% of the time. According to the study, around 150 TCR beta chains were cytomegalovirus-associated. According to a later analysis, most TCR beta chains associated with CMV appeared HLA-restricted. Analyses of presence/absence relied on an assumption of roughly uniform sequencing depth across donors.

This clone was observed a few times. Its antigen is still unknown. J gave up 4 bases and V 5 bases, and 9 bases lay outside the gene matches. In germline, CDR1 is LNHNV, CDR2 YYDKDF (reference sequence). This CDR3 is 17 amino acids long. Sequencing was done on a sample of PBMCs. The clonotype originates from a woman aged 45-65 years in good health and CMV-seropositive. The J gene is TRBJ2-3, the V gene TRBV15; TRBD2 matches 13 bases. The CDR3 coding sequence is TGTGCCACCAGCCGTCGGACTAGCGGGAGTGGGGCAGATACGCAGTATTTT. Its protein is CATSRRTSGSGADTQYF.